This is a list of T cell receptor beta chains from one sample in a study of T cells in Graves' hyperthyroidism and ophthalmopathy. TCRdb re-analysed the multiplex PCR reads in MiXCR, keeping a single row per CDR3 protein. The table records 550,000 to 850,000 distinct CDR3 sequences, around 19% of them present only once. Sequencing input: blood. The source of these receptors is a woman between 45 and 60 years old with Graves' hyperthyroidism that later progressed to Graves' ophthalmopathy. Each CDR3 is given with its conserved first and last residue. Each record gives: CDR3 protein, CDR3 DNA, V gene, D gene, clone size, J gene. D genes are given only for firm matches. Size tells how often a clone was seen (once, few, many) or the class of an expanded clone, and some rows leave it out.

CASSSLGSQPQHF,TGTGCCAGCAGCTCGTTAGGGAGCCAGCCCCAGCATTTT,TRBV7-9,-,-,TRBJ1-5
CASSAGLYGYAF,TGTGCCAGCAGTGCTGGACTGTATGGCTACGCCTTC,TRBV12-3/TRBV12-4,-,-,TRBJ1-2
CASSEWGVRRTEAFF,TGTGCCAGCAGTGAATGGGGGGTGCGACGCACTGAAGCTTTCTTT,TRBV2,-,-,TRBJ1-1
CASSVEARTVSTDTQYF,TGTGCCAGCAGCGTAGAGGCCCGGACAGTTAGCACAGATACGCAGTATTTT,TRBV7-8,-,-,TRBJ2-3
CSATRPNAEAFF,TGCAGTGCCACGAGGCCGAACGCTGAAGCTTTCTTT,TRBV20-1,-,many,TRBJ1-1
CSARLAGGPEQYF,TGCAGTGCTCGACTAGCGGGGGGGCCAGAGCAGTACTTC,TRBV20-1,TRBD2,-,TRBJ2-7
CAISGGGAPTDTQYF,TGTGCCATAAGTGGGGGCGGGGCTCCTACAGATACGCAGTATTTT,TRBV12-3/TRBV12-4,-,-,TRBJ2-3
CASSGQGAGYTF,TGTGCCAGCTCCGGCCAGGGGGCTGGCTACACCTTC,TRBV7-8,TRBD1,few,TRBJ1-2
CASRPDQGQPQHF,TGTGCCAGCAGACCGGATCAGGGTCAGCCCCAGCATTTT,TRBV6-1,-,few,TRBJ1-5
CASSETGAQGAEAFF,TGTGCCAGCAGCGAAACAGGGGCCCAGGGGGCTGAAGCTTTCTTT,TRBV12-3/TRBV12-4,TRBD1,many,TRBJ1-1
CASKIGLVSYEQYF,TGTGCCAGCAAGATAGGGTTGGTCTCCTACGAGCAGTACTTC,TRBV6-2/TRBV6-3,-,few,TRBJ2-7
CASNPGREETQYF,TGTGCCAGTAATCCCGGGAGGGAAGAGACCCAGTACTTC,TRBV19,TRBD2,-,TRBJ2-5
CASSQTDAAEAFF,TGTGCCAGCAGCCAAACGGACGCGGCTGAAGCTTTCTTT,TRBV4-2,-,-,TRBJ1-1
CASSLGYDSPLHF,TGTGCCAGCAGCTTGGGCTACGATTCACCCCTCCACTTT,TRBV13,-,-,TRBJ1-6
CASSPGQGLRNEQFF,TGTGCCAGCTCACCGGGACAGGGGCTGCGCAATGAGCAGTTCTTC,TRBV18,TRBD1,few,TRBJ2-1
CASRTQTGRGSYNEQFF,TGTGCCAGCCGGACTCAAACGGGGAGAGGCTCCTACAATGAGCAGTTCTTC,TRBV6-5,-,-,TRBJ2-1
CSARDFGGELGEQFF,TGCAGTGCTAGAGATTTTGGCGGGGAGTTGGGTGAGCAGTTCTTC,TRBV20-1,-,-,TRBJ2-1
CASKFRGTGLTEAFF,TGTGCCAGCAAGTTTAGGGGGACAGGGTTGACTGAAGCTTTCTTT,TRBV28,TRBD1,many,TRBJ1-1
CASSGDQGYTF,TGTGCCAGCAGCGGGGACCAGGGCTACACCTTC,TRBV9,-,-,TRBJ1-2
CASSVGGYGQTYEQYF,TGTGCCAGCAGCGTAGGGGGGTATGGGCAGACCTACGAGCAGTACTTC,TRBV9,-,few,TRBJ2-7
CASSFSGGFQETQYF,TGTGCCAGCAGCTTTAGCGGGGGTTTTCAAGAGACCCAGTACTTC,TRBV9,TRBD2,few,TRBJ2-5
CASSGLGGEAFF,TGTGCCAGCAGCGGACTGGGGGGTGAAGCTTTCTTT,TRBV7-8,-,few,TRBJ1-1
CSAYATNEKLFF,TGCAGTGCTTACGCAACTAATGAAAAACTGTTTTTT,TRBV20-1,-,many,TRBJ1-4
CSVQSGAGRTEAFF,TGCAGCGTTCAAAGTGGGGCAGGGAGGACTGAAGCTTTCTTT,TRBV29-1,-,few,TRBJ1-1
CASSPQRWQGDGELFF,TGTGCCAGCAGCCCACAACGGTGGCAGGGCGACGGGGAGCTGTTTTTT,TRBV28,-,-,TRBJ2-2
CASSLAWAVEAFF,TGCGCCAGCAGCTTGGCCTGGGCAGTTGAAGCTTTCTTT,TRBV5-1,-,many,TRBJ1-1
CASSWPTGSYEQYF,TGTGCCAGCAGTTGGCCGACAGGATCCTACGAGCAGTACTTC,TRBV28,-,few,TRBJ2-7
CAWSPRDSPYSYEQYF,TGTGCCTGGAGTCCCCGGGACAGCCCTTATTCCTACGAGCAGTACTTC,TRBV30,TRBD1,-,TRBJ2-7
CASSLPGLAGGLDTGELFF,TGTGCCAGCAGCTTACCAGGACTAGCGGGGGGTCTCGACACCGGGGAGCTGTTTTTT,TRBV7-9,TRBD2,-,TRBJ2-2
CSARDGTGGYGYTF,TGCAGTGCTAGAGATGGGACAGGGGGATATGGCTACACCTTC,TRBV20-1,TRBD1,many,TRBJ1-2
CASSELTGPLTYEQYF,TGTGCCAGCAGTGAACTGACAGGGCCTTTAACCTACGAGCAGTACTTC,TRBV6-1,TRBD1,few,TRBJ2-7
CASSFIRGASDNEQFF,TGTGCCAGCAGCTTTATCAGGGGCGCTTCGGACAATGAGCAGTTCTTC,TRBV5-4,-,many,TRBJ2-1
CASSVEDRVYGYTF,TGTGCCAGCAGCGTAGAGGACCGAGTCTATGGCTACACCTTC,TRBV9,-,-,TRBJ1-2
CASSLKDRMNTEAFF,TGTGCCAGCAGCCTAAAGGACAGGATGAACACTGAAGCTTTCTTT,TRBV7-9,TRBD1,many,TRBJ1-1
CANGNGRESEKLFF,TGTGCCAACGGTAATGGCAGGGAGTCTGAAAAACTGTTTTTT,TRBV6-2/TRBV6-3,-,-,TRBJ1-4
CASSEVRGGYTF,TGTGCCAGCAGTGAAGTACGTGGTGGCTACACCTTC,TRBV6-1,-,few,TRBJ1-2
CASGARGGTGELFF,TGTGCCAGCGGCGCCCGGGGGGGCACCGGGGAGCTGTTTTTT,TRBV6-1,TRBD2,few,TRBJ2-2
CASSLSFAGERSASYGYTF,TGCGCCAGCAGCTTGTCTTTCGCAGGGGAGAGGAGCGCTTCCTATGGCTACACCTTC,TRBV5-1,-,many,TRBJ1-2
CASSLDRDRGTYEQYF,TGTGCCAGCAGCTTGGACCGGGACAGGGGGACCTACGAGCAGTACTTC,TRBV7-2,TRBD1,few,TRBJ2-7
CASSMRDRPEAFF,TGTGCCAGCAGCATGCGGGACAGGCCTGAAGCTTTCTTT,TRBV7-9,TRBD1,-,TRBJ1-1
CASRADRGPKETQYF,TGTGCCAGCAGGGCCGACAGGGGGCCAAAAGAGACCCAGTACTTC,TRBV6-2/TRBV6-3,TRBD1,many,TRBJ2-5
CASSVDPGGAGYGYTF,TGTGCCAGCAGCGTAGATCCGGGGGGGGCGGGGTATGGCTACACCTTC,TRBV9,-,-,TRBJ1-2